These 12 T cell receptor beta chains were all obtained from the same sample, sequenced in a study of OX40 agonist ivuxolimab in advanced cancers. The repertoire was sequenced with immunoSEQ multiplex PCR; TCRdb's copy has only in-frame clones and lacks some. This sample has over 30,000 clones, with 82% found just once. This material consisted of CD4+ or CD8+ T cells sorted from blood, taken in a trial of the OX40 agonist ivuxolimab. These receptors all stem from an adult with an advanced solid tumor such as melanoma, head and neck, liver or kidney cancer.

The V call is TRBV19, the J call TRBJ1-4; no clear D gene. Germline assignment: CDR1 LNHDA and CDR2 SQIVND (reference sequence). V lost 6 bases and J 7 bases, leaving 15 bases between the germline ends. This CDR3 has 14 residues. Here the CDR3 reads CASRTGDGLEKLFF. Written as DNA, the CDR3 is TGTGCCAGTAGGACCGGAGACGGCCTTGAAAAACTGTTTTTT.

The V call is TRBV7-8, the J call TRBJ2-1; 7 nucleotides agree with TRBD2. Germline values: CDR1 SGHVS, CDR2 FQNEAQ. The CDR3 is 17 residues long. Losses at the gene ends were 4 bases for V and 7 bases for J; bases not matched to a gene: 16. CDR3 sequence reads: CASSSPWRESHRNEQFF. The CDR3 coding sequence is TGTGCCAGCAGCTCCCCCTGGCGGGAGTCCCACAGGAATGAGCAGTTCTTC.

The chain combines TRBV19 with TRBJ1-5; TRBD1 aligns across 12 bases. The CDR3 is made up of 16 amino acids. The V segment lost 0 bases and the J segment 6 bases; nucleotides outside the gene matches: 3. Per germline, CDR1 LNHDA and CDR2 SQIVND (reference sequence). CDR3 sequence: CASSIEGTGGGQPQHF. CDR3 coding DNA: TGTGCCAGTAGTATAGAGGGGACAGGGGGCGGTCAGCCCCAGCATTTT.

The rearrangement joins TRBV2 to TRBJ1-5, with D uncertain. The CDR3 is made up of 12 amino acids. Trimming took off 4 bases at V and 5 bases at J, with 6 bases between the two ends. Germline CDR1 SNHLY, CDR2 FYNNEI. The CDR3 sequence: CASSAHDQPQHF. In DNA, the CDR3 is TGTGCCAGCAGTGCCCATGATCAGCCCCAGCATTTT.

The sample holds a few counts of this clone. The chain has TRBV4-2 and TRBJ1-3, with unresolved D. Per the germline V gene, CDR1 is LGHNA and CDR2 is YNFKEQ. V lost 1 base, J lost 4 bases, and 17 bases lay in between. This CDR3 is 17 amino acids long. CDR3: CASSQVGETSVGNTIYF. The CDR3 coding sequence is TGTGCCAGCAGCCAAGTAGGCGAGACGTCTGTCGGAAACACCATATATTTT.

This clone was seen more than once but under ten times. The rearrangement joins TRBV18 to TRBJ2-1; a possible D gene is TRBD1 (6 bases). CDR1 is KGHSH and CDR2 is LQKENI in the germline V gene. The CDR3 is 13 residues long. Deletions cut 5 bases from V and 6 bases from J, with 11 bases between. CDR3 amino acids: CASSSRDTNEQFF. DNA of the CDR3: TGTGCCAGCTCATCCCGGGACACCAATGAGCAGTTCTTC.

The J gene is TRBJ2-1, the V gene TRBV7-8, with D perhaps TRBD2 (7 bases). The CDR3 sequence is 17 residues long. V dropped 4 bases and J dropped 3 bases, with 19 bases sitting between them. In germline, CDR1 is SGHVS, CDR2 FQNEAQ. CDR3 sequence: CASSSRWGREYYNEQFF. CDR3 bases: TGTGCCAGCAGCTCCAGATGGGGGCGGGAGTACTACAATGAGCAGTTCTTC.

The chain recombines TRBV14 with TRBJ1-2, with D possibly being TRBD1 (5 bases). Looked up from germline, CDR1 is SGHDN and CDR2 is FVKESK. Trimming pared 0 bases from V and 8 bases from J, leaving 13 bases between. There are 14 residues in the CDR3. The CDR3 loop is CASSQDRGGGGYTF. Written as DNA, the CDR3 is TGTGCCAGCAGCCAAGATCGGGGCGGAGGCGGCTACACCTTC.

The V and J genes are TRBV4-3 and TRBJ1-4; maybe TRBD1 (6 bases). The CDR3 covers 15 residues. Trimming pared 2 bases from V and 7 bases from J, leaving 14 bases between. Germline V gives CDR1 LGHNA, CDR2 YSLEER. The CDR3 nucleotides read TGCGCCAGCAGCCAAAGGGACACCCGAGGTGAAAAACTGTTTTTT. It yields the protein CASSQRDTRGEKLFF.

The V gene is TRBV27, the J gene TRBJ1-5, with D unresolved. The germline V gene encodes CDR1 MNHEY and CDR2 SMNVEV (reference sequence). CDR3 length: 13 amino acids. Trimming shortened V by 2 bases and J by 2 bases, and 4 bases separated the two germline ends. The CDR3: CASSLTGNQPQHF. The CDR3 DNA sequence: TGTGCCAGCAGTTTAACGGGCAATCAGCCCCAGCATTTT.

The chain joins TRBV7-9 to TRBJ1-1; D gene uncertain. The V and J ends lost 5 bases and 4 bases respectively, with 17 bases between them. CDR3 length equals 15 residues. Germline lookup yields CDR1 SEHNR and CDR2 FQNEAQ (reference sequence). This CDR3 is CASSRGNRSGTEAFF. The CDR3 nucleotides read TGTGCCAGCAGCCGGGGTAACAGAAGTGGCACTGAAGCTTTCTTT.

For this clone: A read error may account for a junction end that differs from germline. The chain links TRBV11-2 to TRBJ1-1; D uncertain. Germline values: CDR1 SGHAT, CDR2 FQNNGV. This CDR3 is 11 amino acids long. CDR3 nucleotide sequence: TGTGCCAGCAGCCCGGGAGGCATTCTTCTCTTT. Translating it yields CASSPGGILLF. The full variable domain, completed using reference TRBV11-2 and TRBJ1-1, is EAGVAQSPRYKIIEKRQSVAFWCNPISGHATLYWYQQILGQGPKLLIQFQNNGVVDDSQLPKDRFSAERLKGVDSTLKIQPAKLEDSAVYLCASSPGGILLFGQGTRLTVV.